This T cell receptor beta chain is from a study of cytotoxic CD8 clonotypes in ibrutinib-treated CLL. Clones were sequenced by immunoSEQ multiplex PCR, and TCRdb holds only the in-frame ones, with some missing. The sample consists of tens of thousands of clones, about 70% of them appearing once. This CDR3 region has 14 residues. Trimming stripped 6 bases from V and 5 bases from J, with 19 bases between. The V gene's germline CDR1 is SQVTM and CDR2 ANQGSEA. The chain joins TRBV29-1 to TRBJ1-1; D unresolved. The source is a human donor with chronic lymphocytic leukemia. The sample was PBMCs, taken after 36 months of ibrutinib treatment. The CDR3 DNA reads TGCAGCGTATCGATTGACCGCGGTGGAACTGAAGCTTTCTTT. Encoded protein: CSVSIDRGGTEAFF.